The 25 T cell receptor beta chains in this list originate from one sample, sequenced in a study of blood T cell repertoires in COVID-19. The repertoire was sequenced with immunoSEQ multiplex PCR; TCRdb's copy has only in-frame clones and lacks some. This sample has 70,000 or so clones; roughly four fifths occur once, and the top ten carry 6% to 7%. The sequenced sample consisted of peripheral blood. The receptors stem from a woman in her sixties with acute or convalescent COVID-19.

The table lists this clone with many counts. V usage is TRBV9 and J usage is TRBJ2-7; possible D gene TRBD1, 5 bases. V lost 0 bases and J 9 bases, leaving 16 bases between the germline ends. The CDR3 sequence is 14 residues long. Per the germline V gene, CDR1 is SGDLS and CDR2 is YYNGEE. CDR3 in amino acids: CASSVEDDPRGQYF. The CDR3 coding sequence is TGTGCCAGCAGCGTAGAGGATGACCCAAGGGGGCAGTACTTC.

This clone was seen a single time. The V and J genes are TRBV12-3 or TRBV12-4 and TRBJ1-2; weak D call: TRBD1 (5 bases). There are 13 residues in the CDR3. The V end lost 10 bases, the J end lost 5 bases, and 17 bases lay between the germline ends. This CDR3 reads CAIRPGGEYGYTF. The CDR3 DNA reads as TGTGCCATCCGACCCGGGGGGGAATATGGCTACACCTTC.

The J gene is TRBJ1-2, the V gene TRBV6-5, with 9 nucleotides matching TRBD1. V lost 2 bases to trimming and J lost 4 bases; unmatched junction nucleotides: 8. The V gene's germline CDR1 is MNHEY and CDR2 SVGAGI. The CDR3 extends over 16 amino acids. This CDR3 is CASSYGGTGIVYGYTF. CDR3 sequence (DNA): TGTGCCAGCAGTTACGGGGGGACAGGGATAGTCTATGGCTACACCTTC.

The chain links TRBV19 to TRBJ1-6, with D perhaps TRBD1 (5 bases). Germline loops: CDR1 LNHDA, CDR2 SQIVND (reference sequence). The CDR3 sequence is 14 residues long. V lost 7 bases, J lost 9 bases, and 16 bases lay in between. CDR3 sequence reads: CASTHRQGGSPLHF. CDR3 sequence (DNA): TGTGCCAGTACCCATCGTCAGGGCGGTTCACCCCTCCACTTT.

This rearrangement joins TRBV25-1 to TRBJ1-4; TRBD1 agrees at 7 bases. In germline, CDR1 is MGHDK, CDR2 SYGVNS. The CDR3 totals 16 residues. The V gene end was trimmed by 5 bases and the J gene end by 3 bases; junction bases not matched to a gene: 9. CDR3 protein: CASSHRQGRANEKLFF. The CDR3, as DNA: TGTGCCAGCAGTCATCGACAGGGACGGGCTAATGAAAAACTGTTTTTT.

The V call is TRBV19, the J call TRBJ1-5; D is unresolved. The germline V gene encodes CDR1 LNHDA and CDR2 SQIVND (reference sequence). The germline V and J ends were trimmed by 3 bases and 0 bases, with 9 bases remaining between them. The CDR3 totals 15 residues. CDR3 in amino acids: CASSIITFSNQPQHF. The CDR3 DNA sequence: TGTGCCAGTAGTATTATCACTTTTAGCAATCAGCCCCAGCATTTT.

The chain recombines TRBV15 with TRBJ1-2; 7 bases align to TRBD1. CDR1 and CDR2 from the germline V gene are LNHNV and YYDKDF (reference sequence). The length of the CDR3 is 15 residues. The trim removed 3 bases at V and 5 bases at J, leaving 9 bases unmatched. This CDR3 is CATSSDRVPSYGYTF. The CDR3 nucleotides are TGTGCCACCAGCAGCGACAGGGTCCCCTCATATGGCTACACCTTC.

In its sample, this clone was seen once. V gene TRBV14 combines with J gene TRBJ1-3; a possible D gene is TRBD1 (5 bases). V lost 2 bases, J lost 5 bases, and 22 bases lay in between. The CDR3 covers 18 residues. CDR1 is SGHDN, CDR2 FVKESK, per germline. Written as DNA, the CDR3 is TGTGCCAGCAGCCAAAAGGAAGGGCAGGGTACGAAAAGAAACACCATATATTTT. The encoded protein is CASSQKEGQGTKRNTIYF.

The V and J genes are TRBV10-3 and TRBJ2-2; 12 bases match TRBD1. J was trimmed by 7 bases and V by 6 bases; bases with no gene match: 6. The germline V gene encodes CDR1 ENHRY and CDR2 SYGVKD. This CDR3 is 15 amino acids long. CDR3 coding DNA: TGTGCCATCAGGCCGGGACAGGGGGCGAGCGGGGAGCTGTTTTTT. This gives the protein CAIRPGQGASGELFF.

The V gene is TRBV30, the J gene TRBJ1-1; no reliable D call. CDR1 GTSNPN and CDR2 SVGIG come from the germline V gene (reference sequence). The length of the CDR3 is 12 residues. V lost 5 bases and J 6 bases, leaving 13 bases between the germline ends. The DNA of the CDR3 is TGTGCCTGGGGGAGGATCAGCGCTGAAGCTTTCTTT. Translating it yields CAWGRISAEAFF.

The chain recombines TRBV5-6 with TRBJ2-7, with a possible D match to TRBD1 (5 bases). The CDR3 is made up of 15 amino acids. The V gene lost 4 bases and the J gene lost 2 bases, with 16 bases spanning the gap. Germline loops: CDR1 SGHDT, CDR2 YYEEEE. This CDR3 reads CASSPAGARAYEQYF. CDR3 sequence (DNA): TGTGCCAGCAGCCCCGCTGGGGCACGGGCCTACGAGCAGTACTTC.

The V gene is TRBV5-1, the J gene TRBJ1-2; D remains unclear. Trimming pared 4 bases from V and 5 bases from J, leaving 21 bases between. CDR3 size: 16 residues. In germline, CDR1 is SGHRS, CDR2 YFSETQ. Here the CDR3 DNA reads TGCGCCAGCAGCCCCGGGCCCCAAGAGGGCCATTATGGCTACACCTTC. Its translation: CASSPGPQEGHYGYTF.

This clone was seen just once. V and J are TRBV5-6 and TRBJ1-2; 8 bases line up with TRBD1. CDR3 length equals 16 residues. V shed 2 bases, J shed 3 bases, and the junction held 9 bases outside the gene matches. From germline, CDR1 is SGHDT and CDR2 YYEEEE. DNA for the CDR3: TGTGCCAGCAGCTTCATCGACAGGGGTGTCGACTATGGCTACACCTTC. This encodes CASSFIDRGVDYGYTF.

The V gene is TRBV7-9, the J gene TRBJ1-6; 7 nucleotides line up with TRBD1. CDR1 SEHNR and CDR2 FQNEAQ come from the germline V gene (reference sequence). The CDR3 is 17 amino acids. The junction had 8 bases not matched to a gene; V was cut back by 5 bases and J by 1 base. In DNA, the CDR3 is TGTGCCAGCAGCCTAGACAGGGATCCGTCCTATAATTCACCCCTCCACTTT. Encoded protein: CASSLDRDPSYNSPLHF.

CDR3 sequence reads: CASSRDRGSYEQYF. CDR3 in DNA: TGTGCCAGCAGTAGGGACAGGGGATCCTACGAGCAGTACTTC. The chain employs TRBV6-5 and TRBJ2-7; 10 bases are shared with TRBD1. The CDR3 sequence is 14 residues long. From germline, CDR1 is MNHEY and CDR2 SVGAGI. Trimming removed 5 bases from V and 1 base from J; junction bases left unmatched: 2.

The rearrangement links TRBV1 to TRBJ2-1; the D segment call TRBD1 is taken from the table without a DNA check. TRBV1 is recorded as a pseudogene. The CDR3 length is 16 residues. DNA for the CDR3: TGCACCAGCAGCCAAGTTATGGACAGGTTAAACAATGAGCAGTTCTTC. Its protein product is CTSSQVMDRLNNEQFF.

The chain couples TRBV7-9 to TRBJ1-1; possible D gene TRBD1, 5 bases. Between the trimmed V and J ends, which lost 4 bases and 4 bases, there was a span of 22 bases. This CDR3 contains 17 residues. Germline V gives CDR1 SEHNR, CDR2 FQNEAQ (reference sequence). This chain's CDR3 is CASSSGLGGDVVTEAFF. Written as DNA, the CDR3 is TGTGCCAGCAGCTCTGGACTTGGGGGGGACGTAGTCACTGAAGCTTTCTTT.

The chain employs TRBV18 and TRBJ1-3; D call uncertain. The CDR3 is 14 residues long. CDR1 is KGHSH, CDR2 LQKENI, per germline. The V end lost 3 bases, the J end lost 2 bases, and 8 bases lay between the germline ends. The CDR3 nucleotides read TGTGCCAGCTCACCGGCGGGTGCTGGAAACACCATATATTTT. It encodes CASSPAGAGNTIYF.

This chain links TRBV11-2 with TRBJ1-2; D gene unclear. CDR1 is SGHAT, CDR2 FQNNGV, per germline. V was cut by 0 bases and J by 8 bases, with 13 bases left in between. The CDR3 loop spans 14 amino acids. The CDR3 reads CASSLEPQVRGYTF. The CDR3 DNA reads as TGTGCCAGCAGCTTAGAGCCCCAGGTTCGGGGCTACACCTTC.

This clone was observed a few times. The CDR3 bases are TGCAGCGTCCAGGGTCGCAATCAGCCCCAGCATTTT. Its translation is CSVQGRNQPQHF. The chain uses TRBV29-1 and TRBJ1-5, with D maybe TRBD1 (5 bases). The CDR3 runs 12 residues. The ends were cut back, 6 bases at V and 2 bases at J, with 8 bases in the middle. Per germline, CDR1 SQVTM and CDR2 ANQGSEA.

The chain has TRBV5-5 and TRBJ1-1; 7 positions agree with TRBD1. This CDR3 has 16 amino acids. The J segment lost 2 bases and the V segment lost 2 bases, leaving 9 bases of the junction unmatched. CDR1 and CDR2 from the germline V gene are SGHKS and YYEKEE (reference sequence). CDR3 DNA sequence: TGTGCCAGCAGCTTAGGTTGGACAGGCGGAAACACTGAAGCTTTCTTT. This translates into CASSLGWTGGNTEAFF.

The chain couples TRBV2 to TRBJ2-5, with 12 bases identical to TRBD2. The V segment lost 6 bases and the J segment 2 bases; nucleotides outside the gene matches: 4. The CDR3 totals 15 residues. Germline values: CDR1 SNHLY, CDR2 FYNNEI. The CDR3 here is CASRRLAGVQETQYF. The DNA for the CDR3 is TGTGCCAGCAGAAGACTAGCGGGGGTACAAGAGACCCAGTACTTC.

The CDR3 here is CASSSGTSGGPSSYNEQFF. CDR3 nucleotides: TGCGCCAGCAGCTCAGGGACTAGCGGGGGGCCAAGCTCCTACAATGAGCAGTTCTTC. This chain connects TRBV5-1 to TRBJ2-1, with 15 bases matching TRBD2. The CDR3 extends over 19 amino acids. V shed 3 bases, J shed 0 bases, and the junction held 7 bases outside the gene matches. Germline V lookup: CDR1 SGHRS, CDR2 YFSETQ.

V usage is TRBV6-6 and J usage is TRBJ1-6, with D unclear. V was clipped by 5 bases and J by 9 bases, with 8 bases between them. This CDR3 comprises 12 residues. Germline lookup yields CDR1 MNHNY and CDR2 SVGAGI (reference sequence). The chain's CDR3 is CASSESGSPLHF. CDR3 DNA sequence: TGTGCCAGCAGTGAGAGTGGTTCACCCCTCCACTTT.

The rearrangement uses TRBV5-1 and TRBJ1-4, with TRBD1 matching over 7 bases. The germline CDR1 and CDR2 sequences are SGHRS and YFSETQ. The CDR3 extends over 15 amino acids. The ends lost 2 bases at V and 0 bases at J; junction bases unmatched: 1. CDR3: CASSFQGATNEKLFF. The CDR3 DNA follows: TGCGCCAGCAGCTTTCAGGGGGCAACTAATGAAAAACTGTTTTTT. Full variable domain (remainder filled in from reference TRBV5-1 and TRBJ1-4): KAGVTQTPRYLIKTRGQQVTLSCSPISGHRSVSWYQQTPGQGLQFLFEYFSETQRNKGNFPGRFSGRQFSNSRSEMNVSTLELGDSALYLCASSFQGATNEKLFFGSGTQLSVL.